A single sample gave rise to the 29 T cell receptor beta chains below, sequenced in a study of T cell repertoires in cytomegalovirus infection. TCRdb passed the reads through MiXCR, listing each CDR3 protein once. The table records 900,000 to 950,000 distinct CDR3 sequences, 30% to 40% of them present only once. These receptors' targets are unknown. This specimen consisted of cultured CD8+ T cells from PBMCs, obtained from culture after CMV antigen stimulation. These receptors were taken from a human donor in good health (CMV status not recorded). Some clones in this sample may be carry-over from other donors' samples.

The V and J genes are TRBV4-3 and TRBJ1-1, with TRBD1 matching 7 bases. J lost 7 bases, V lost 0 bases, and 2 bases had no gene match. The length of the CDR3 is 13 residues. Germline CDR1 is LGHNA and CDR2 is YSLEER. DNA of the CDR3: TGCGCCAGCAGCCAAGATCGGGACAGTGAAGCTTTCTTT. It specifies CASSQDRDSEAFF.

In its sample, this clonotype was seen many times. The genes are TRBV7-8 and TRBJ1-5; D possibly corresponds to TRBD1 (6 bases). Germline V lookup: CDR1 SGHVS, CDR2 FQNEAQ. The CDR3 has 16 residues. V was pared by 5 bases and J by 4 bases, with 18 bases between. The CDR3 loop reads CASSTSNRVGNQPQHF. CDR3 sequence (DNA): TGTGCCAGCAGCACATCGAACAGGGTTGGTAATCAGCCCCAGCATTTT.

The rearrangement joins TRBV7-9 to TRBJ2-1; the match to TRBD2 covers 8 bases. J lost 3 bases, V lost 2 bases, and 6 bases had no gene match. CDR1 and CDR2 from the germline V gene are SEHNR and FQNEAQ (reference sequence). This CDR3 region has 16 residues. This chain's CDR3 is CASSLPLAGGYNEQFF. CDR3 nucleotide sequence: TGTGCCAGCAGCTTACCCCTCGCGGGGGGCTACAATGAGCAGTTCTTC.

The chain employs TRBV9 and TRBJ1-4; no clear D. The ends were cut back, 4 bases at V and 7 bases at J, with 17 bases in the middle. Germline lookup yields CDR1 SGDLS and CDR2 YYNGEE. The CDR3 has 15 amino acids. DNA for the CDR3: TGTGCCAGCAGCCAAGAGGACTCGTTGATTGAAAAACTGTTTTTT. Residues: CASSQEDSLIEKLFF.

The rearrangement joins TRBV5-6 to TRBJ1-1; no clear D. The V and J ends lost 4 bases and 5 bases respectively, with 12 bases between them. Per the germline V gene, CDR1 is SGHDT and CDR2 is YYEEEE. The CDR3 totals 13 residues. CDR3 residues: CASSPMYSTEAFF. The CDR3 DNA reads TGTGCCAGCAGCCCAATGTATAGTACTGAAGCTTTCTTT.

The chain has TRBV19 and TRBJ1-1; D is perhaps TRBD1 (6 bases). The CDR3 loop spans 13 amino acids. Per germline, CDR1 LNHDA and CDR2 SQIVND (reference sequence). V lost 2 bases to trimming and J lost 8 bases, with 12 bases between them. For the CDR3, the DNA is TGTGCCAGTAGTATATGGGGGCTGAGGGAAGCTTTCTTT. It is translated as CASSIWGLREAFF. The complete variable domain, with remaining parts taken from reference TRBV19 and TRBJ1-1, reads DGGITQSPKYLFRKEGQNVTLSCEQNLNHDAMYWYRQDPGQGLRLIYYSQIVNDFQKGDIAEGYSVSREKKESFPLTVTSAQKNPTAFYLCASSIWGLREAFFGQGTRLTVV.

This clonotype was seen repeatedly, ten times or more. The gene calls are TRBV6-1 and TRBJ2-3, with D unresolved. Per the germline V gene, CDR1 is MNHNS and CDR2 is SASEGT. This CDR3 has 16 residues. V gave up 8 bases and J gave up 0 bases, with 18 bases separating them. The CDR3 sequence: CASDGPTPPSTDTQYF. The CDR3 DNA reads TGTGCCAGCGATGGCCCGACACCGCCTAGCACAGATACGCAGTATTTT.

This clonotype was recorded at least ten times. This chain links TRBV7-9 with TRBJ1-5; TRBD1 matches at 8 bases. CDR3 length: 15 residues. Trimming removed 5 bases from V and 4 bases from J; junction bases left unmatched: 7. CDR1 and CDR2 (germline): SEHNR, FQNEAQ (reference sequence). The CDR3 spells CASSGQGEGNQPQHF. CDR3 nucleotides: TGTGCCAGCAGCGGACAGGGAGAAGGAAATCAGCCCCAGCATTTT.

The chain links TRBV4-1 to TRBJ2-7; D not certain. CDR3 length: 15 amino acids. Trimming took 0 bases from V and 0 from J, leaving 9 bases between them. Germline assignment: CDR1 MGHRA and CDR2 YSYEKL. The DNA of the CDR3 is TGCGCCAGCAGCCAAGAAGACACCGCCTCCTACGAGCAGTACTTC. Translated: CASSQEDTASYEQYF.

In its sample, this clonotype was seen a few times. The CDR3 sequence is CASSSEPTRGADEKLFF. The CDR3 bases are TGTGCCAGCAGTTCTGAGCCCACCAGGGGGGCGGATGAAAAACTGTTTTTT. The chain carries TRBV12-3 or TRBV12-4 and TRBJ1-4, with TRBD1 matching over 7 bases. CDR3 size: 17 residues. V was clipped by 4 bases and J by 6 bases; unmatched bases: 14.

The chain recombines TRBV10-3 with TRBJ2-1; D remains ambiguous. V was shortened by 10 bases and J by 9 bases, with 16 bases between the two germline ends. The V gene's germline CDR1 is ENHRY and CDR2 SYGVKD. The CDR3 is made up of 12 amino acids. The CDR3 here is CATTGPLGEQFF. The CDR3 coding sequence is TGTGCCACGACTGGGCCCCTTGGTGAGCAGTTCTTC.

The rearrangement links TRBV28 to TRBJ2-7; no firm D call. CDR3 size: 14 residues. Per germline, CDR1 MDHEN and CDR2 SYDVKM. Between the trimmed V and J ends, which lost 3 bases and 6 bases, there was a span of 15 bases. CDR3 DNA: TGTGCCAGCAGTTTCCGGGCCCGCGTGTTCGAGCAGTACGTC. Translation gives CASSFRARVFEQYV.

In this sample, this clonotype turned up a few times. The chain combines TRBV7-9 with TRBJ2-7, with D unclear. CDR3 size: 11 residues. Germline values: CDR1 SEHNR, CDR2 FQNEAQ (reference sequence). The V end lost 5 bases, the J end lost 4 bases, and 6 bases lay between the germline ends. The CDR3 loop reads CASSPVYEQYF. The CDR3 region has the DNA TGTGCCAGCAGCCCAGTTTACGAGCAGTACTTC.

The chain has TRBV5-6 and TRBJ2-5, with D perhaps TRBD2 (7 bases). Trimming left V 5 bases short and J 5 bases short, with 16 bases between. CDR1 SGHDT and CDR2 YYEEEE come from the germline V gene. The length of the CDR3 is 14 residues. The CDR3 loop reads CASSGGGALETQYF. CDR3 bases: TGTGCCAGCAGTGGTGGGGGGGCGTTGGAGACCCAGTACTTC.

The V gene is TRBV19, the J gene TRBJ1-5, with D possibly matching TRBD1 (5 bases). The CDR3 runs 12 residues. Looked up from germline, CDR1 is LNHDA and CDR2 is SQIVND (reference sequence). V shed 5 bases and J shed 8 bases, with 10 bases lying between them. The CDR3 region is CASSYGGEPQHF. The CDR3 DNA is TGTGCCAGTAGTTACGGGGGGGAGCCCCAGCATTTT.

This clonotype was counted only a few times. This sequence joins TRBV6-1 and TRBJ1-2; D not resolved. The CDR3 has 11 amino acids. CDR1 is MNHNS and CDR2 is SASEGT in the germline V gene. The ends were cut back, 3 bases at V and 7 bases at J, with 6 bases in the middle. CDR3 nucleotides: TGTGCCAGCAGTGAGCCCGGTGGCTACACCTTC. Protein sequence: CASSEPGGYTF.

A note on this clonotype: A much larger clone lies one base from this, so it may be a read error. The chain has TRBV7-2 and TRBJ2-1; D is unclear. The CDR3 runs to 12 residues. The germline V gene has CDR1 SGHTA and CDR2 FQGNSA. V was trimmed by 5 bases and J by 7 bases, leaving 9 bases between them. CDR3 nucleotides: TGTACCAGCAGCGGTGGATCTAATGAGCAGTTCTTC. This sequence encodes CTSSGGSNEQFF. Complete variable domain (other parts from reference TRBV7-2 and TRBJ2-1): GAGVSQSPSNKVTEKGKDVELRCDPISGHTALYWYRQSLGQGLEFLIYFQGNSAPDKSGLPSDRFSAERTGGSVSTLTIQRTQQEDSAVYLCTSSGGSNEQFFGPGTRLTVL.

CDR3 bases: TGTGCCATCAGTCTTTACCCAGGGAAAAACATTCAGTACTTC. Protein: CAISLYPGKNIQYF. The genes are TRBV10-3 and TRBJ2-4; D is possibly TRBD1 (5 bases). Germline CDR1 and CDR2: ENHRY and SYGVKD. This CDR3 comprises 14 residues. With 5 bases removed from V and 4 bases from J, the gap between germline ends came to 12 bases.

As for this clonotype: A much more abundant neighbour one base away suggests this may be a read error. The rearrangement links TRBV7-2 to TRBJ2-7; D is uncertain. Trimming shortened V by 5 bases and J by 3 bases, and 14 bases separated the two germline ends. The germline CDR1 and CDR2 sequences are SGHTA and FQGNSA. The CDR3 consists of 14 residues. This chain's CDR3 is CASSADGLFYEQYV. The DNA of the CDR3 is TGTGCCAGCAGCGCGGACGGTTTGTTCTACGAGCAGTACGTC.

This clonotype was detected only once. It may be a read error: a sequence one base away is much more abundant. This chain uses TRBV13 with TRBJ2-7; D assignment may be TRBD1 or TRBD2 (5 bases each). The CDR3 consists of 14 residues. Trimming shortened V by 5 bases and J by 1 base, and 12 bases separated the two germline ends. Germline lookup yields CDR1 PRHDT and CDR2 FYEKMQ (reference sequence). CDR3 sequence (DNA): TGTGCCAGCAGCGACCGGGACGGTTCCTACGAGCAGTACTTC. Translating gives CASSDRDGSYEQYF.

The chain links TRBV5-1 to TRBJ1-1; 7 bases fit TRBD1. This CDR3 has 16 residues. Germline assignment: CDR1 SGHRS and CDR2 YFSETQ. V was clipped by 3 bases and J by 6 bases; unmatched bases: 14. In DNA, the CDR3 is TGCGCCAGCAGCTCCGTTTACGAGACAGGGCGCCCTGAAGCTTTCTTT. This translates into CASSSVYETGRPEAFF.

The chain links TRBV9 to TRBJ1-3; possibly TRBD1 for D (6 bases). Germline CDR1 and CDR2: SGDLS and YYNGEE. CDR3 length: 16 residues. V was cut by 2 bases and J by 0 bases, with 12 bases left in between. CDR3 coding DNA: TGTGCCAGCAGCGTCCTACAGGGCAGCTCTGGAAACACCATATATTTT. Translated: CASSVLQGSSGNTIYF.

This clonotype was seen more than once but under ten times. The chain couples TRBV7-9 to TRBJ2-3, with a possible D match to TRBD1 (6 bases). V gave up 2 bases and J gave up 1 base, with 10 bases separating them. This CDR3 contains 15 residues. Germline loops: CDR1 SEHNR, CDR2 FQNEAQ (reference sequence). The CDR3: CASSLRQDGTDTQYF. CDR3 bases: TGTGCCAGCAGCTTAAGACAGGACGGCACAGATACGCAGTATTTT.

This clonotype was seen a few times. V and J are TRBV27 and TRBJ2-2, with 8 bases that match TRBD1. V was pared by 5 bases and J by 7 bases, with 9 bases of the junction left unmatched. From germline, CDR1 is MNHEY and CDR2 SMNVEV (reference sequence). CDR3 length equals 15 residues. The CDR3 here is CASSTPRGLDGELFF. CDR3 sequence (DNA): TGTGCCAGCAGTACACCCAGGGGGCTGGACGGGGAGCTGTTTTTT.

This clonotype was detected ten times or more. The chain couples TRBV6-5 to TRBJ1-2; D gene uncertain. Trimming pared 0 bases from V and 4 bases from J, leaving 12 bases between. The V gene's germline CDR1 is MNHEY and CDR2 SVGAGI. CDR3 length equals 15 residues. The CDR3 region is CASSYSTGSGYGYTF. Written as DNA, the CDR3 is TGTGCCAGCAGTTACTCGACTGGGTCTGGCTATGGCTACACCTTC.

This chain connects TRBV12-3 or TRBV12-4 to TRBJ2-2, with 9 bases identical to TRBD2. Trimming cost V 5 bases and J 7 bases; bases outside gene matches: 8. The CDR3 runs 15 residues. The CDR3 DNA reads as TGTGCCAGCAGTCCCTGGACTAGCGATGGCGGGGAGCTGTTTTTT. Translation gives CASSPWTSDGGELFF.

The chain has TRBV5-6 and TRBJ2-5; possible D gene TRBD1, 6 bases. The CDR3 contains 14 residues. Germline values: CDR1 SGHDT, CDR2 YYEEEE. V gave up 5 bases and J gave up 0 bases, with 11 bases separating them. CDR3 residues: CASRSDRDQETQYF. The CDR3 DNA follows: TGTGCCAGCAGGTCGGACAGAGACCAAGAGACCCAGTACTTC.

This clonotype was seen ten or more times. The gene calls are TRBV7-6 and TRBJ2-2; D is uncertain. Germline values: CDR1 SGHVS, CDR2 FNYEAQ. With 5 bases removed from V and 6 bases from J, the gap between germline ends came to 10 bases. The CDR3 contains 13 residues. The CDR3 here is CASSPRRSGELFF. The CDR3 DNA reads as TGTGCCAGCAGCCCGAGAAGGTCCGGGGAGCTGTTTTTT.

V usage is TRBV6-2 or TRBV6-3 and J usage is TRBJ2-3; no firm D call. CDR3 length: 14 residues. With 5 bases removed from V and 2 bases from J, the gap between germline ends came to 11 bases. Germline CDR1 MNHEY, CDR2 SVGEGT. The CDR3 here is CASSTTRITDTQYF. CDR3 nucleotides: TGTGCCAGCAGTACAACGAGGATCACAGATACGCAGTATTTT.